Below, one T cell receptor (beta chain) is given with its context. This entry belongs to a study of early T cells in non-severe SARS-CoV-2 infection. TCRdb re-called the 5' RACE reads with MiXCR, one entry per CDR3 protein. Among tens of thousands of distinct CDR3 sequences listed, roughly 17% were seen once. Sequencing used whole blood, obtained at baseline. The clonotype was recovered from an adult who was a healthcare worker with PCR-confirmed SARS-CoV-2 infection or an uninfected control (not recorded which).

CDR3 in amino acids: CASSLATGYMTDTQYF. The CDR3 DNA reads TGTGCCAGCAGCTTAGCGACAGGGTATATGACAGATACGCAGTATTTT. The V and J genes are TRBV7-9 and TRBJ2-3, with 7 bases aligning to TRBD1. The germline V gene encodes CDR1 SEHNR and CDR2 FQNEAQ (reference sequence). The J segment lost 3 bases and the V segment lost 0 bases, leaving 6 bases of the junction unmatched. This CDR3 has 16 amino acids.